This T cell receptor beta chain was sequenced for a study of blood T cell repertoires in COVID-19. The overall study: The study drew acute and convalescent COVID-19 samples from the United States, Italy and Spain. Nucleic acid was either cDNA or gDNA, and it came from T cells, B-cell-depleted T cells, or PBMCs.

The V end lost 1 base, the J end lost 4 bases, and 19 bases lay between the germline ends. Germline V gives CDR1 SGHAT, CDR2 FQNNGV. This CDR3 region has 17 residues. In the original analysis: Estimation of nucleated cell counts relied on the amplification of reference gene primers. Repertoires were generated with immunoSEQ multiplex PCR, while TCRdb's copy carries only in-frame clones and drops some. That table gives V, J and clone size, and the DNA gave D and trimming. This table holds some 56,000 clones, around 92% found once. The V gene is TRBV11-2, the J gene TRBJ1-1, with a weak D call TRBD1 (5 bases). This TCR came from a human donor in a cohort sampled during active COVID-19. Sequencing used peripheral blood. CDR3 nucleotides: TGTGCCAGCAGCTTAGCGGTCAGGGTGCTCCTTGCCACTGAAGCTTTCTTT. The encoded protein is CASSLAVRVLLATEAFF.